This TCR beta chain was sequenced during a study of blood T cell repertoires in COVID-19. About the study: Acute and convalescent COVID-19 specimens originated in the United States, Italy and Spain. PBMCs, B-cell-depleted T cells, or T cells were the source of the cDNA or gDNA that made up the material.

This CDR3 comprises 16 residues. Per germline, CDR1 SEHNR and CDR2 FQNEAQ (reference sequence). V gave up 4 bases and J gave up 9 bases, with 19 bases separating them. Clones were sequenced by immunoSEQ multiplex PCR, and TCRdb holds only the in-frame ones, with some missing. The sample includes about 200,000 clones, roughly 85% seen only once; the top ten take more than 2.5%. The receptor was derived from a man aged 55 to 70 with acute or convalescent COVID-19. Source material: peripheral blood. The rearrangement uses TRBV7-9 and TRBJ1-6, with unresolved D. The CDR3, as DNA: TGTGCCAGCAGCTCCGGGGAATTCCTATTAGGTTCACCCCTCCACTTT. Translating it yields CASSSGEFLLGSPLHF.